The 5 T cell receptor beta chains in this list originate from one sample, sequenced in a study of T cells in Graves' hyperthyroidism and ophthalmopathy. From RNA transcripts, TCR beta CDR3 regions were amplified. HTBI primers were used for first-round RT-PCR of the TCR CDR3. MiXCR was run by TCRdb on the multiplex PCR reads, yielding one entry per CDR3 protein. The sample records hundreds of thousands of distinct CDR3 sequences, around 13% being singletons. Sequenced sample: blood. The receptors were sampled from a woman under 30 with Graves' hyperthyroidism.

This clonotype was observed at least ten times. This rearrangement joins TRBV28 to TRBJ2-5, with a tentative D call TRBD1 (6 bases). This CDR3 contains 14 residues. From germline, CDR1 is MDHEN and CDR2 SYDVKM. The germline V and J ends were trimmed by 6 bases and 4 bases, with 15 bases remaining between them. The CDR3 DNA reads as TGTGCCAGCAGCACACAGGGTATTTCAGAGACCCAGTACTTC. This encodes CASSTQGISETQYF.

This clonotype has at least ten counts. The chain links TRBV24-1 to TRBJ1-5; tentatively, D is TRBD1 (6 bases). With 0 bases removed from V and 1 base from J, the gap between germline ends came to 12 bases. CDR3 length: 17 residues. Per the germline V gene, CDR1 is KGHDR and CDR2 is SFDVKD. The CDR3 DNA is TGTGCCACCAGTGATTTGGGCAGGGGAGAGAGCAATCAGCCCCAGCATTTT. Amino acid sequence: CATSDLGRGESNQPQHF.

This clonotype appeared many times. The V call is TRBV5-1, the J call TRBJ2-1; D could derive from TRBD1 or TRBD2 (6 bases each). Trimming pared 5 bases from V and 6 bases from J, leaving 21 bases between. The length of the CDR3 is 16 residues. CDR1 and CDR2 from the germline V gene are SGHRS and YFSETQ. CDR3 DNA: TGCGCCAGCAGACATAAGGGGGGCGGAGGAGGCAATGAGCAGTTCTTC. Amino acid sequence: CASRHKGGGGGNEQFF. The variable domain in full, with the rest retrieved from reference TRBV5-1 and TRBJ2-1, is KAGVTQTPRYLIKTRGQQVTLSCSPISGHRSVSWYQQTPGQGLQFLFEYFSETQRNKGNFPGRFSGRQFSNSRSEMNVSTLELGDSALYLCASRHKGGGGGNEQFFGPGTRLTVL.

This clonotype was detected a few times. A much more abundant neighbour one base away suggests this may be a read error. The chain employs TRBV11-1 and TRBJ2-3; D uncertain. Germline loops: CDR1 SGHAT, CDR2 FQDESV (reference sequence). The CDR3 runs to 14 residues. The CDR3 DNA follows: TGTGCCGGCAGCTCGCAAGAAGACACAGATACGCAGTATTTT. Amino acids: CAGSSQEDTDTQYF.

Many counts were recorded for this clonotype. This chain joins TRBV20-1 and TRBJ2-1; a weak D match, TRBD2 (6 bases). The CDR3 length is 13 residues. CDR1 and CDR2 (germline): DFQATT, SNEGSKA (reference sequence). With 1 base removed from V and 15 bases from J, the gap between germline ends came to 19 bases. The chain's CDR3 is CSARVLTGGRWFF. Written as DNA, the CDR3 is TGCAGTGCTAGAGTTTTGACTGGGGGGAGGTGGTTCTTC.